The clone carrying this T cell receptor beta chain was detected ten times or more. The sample originates from a study of radiation and T cells in renal cell carcinoma. Data came from immunoSEQ multiplex PCR; TCRdb stores just in-frame clones and leaves some out. The table has about 150,000 clones, about nine tenths seen once. The CDR3 loop spans 15 amino acids. The germline V gene encodes CDR1 SGDLS and CDR2 YYNGEE. The germline V and J ends were trimmed by 3 bases and 1 base, with 8 bases remaining between them. This sample's time point: blood 2 weeks post-SBRT. Sample treatment: 15 Gy SBRT to primary tumor, nephrectomy 4 weeks later.

The receptor comes from a woman aged 45-59 years with renal cell carcinoma. Source: blood, taken from a patient whose treatment included radiotherapy and nephrectomy. The chain combines TRBV9 with TRBJ2-6, with TRBD2 as a possible D gene (6 bases). This chain's CDR3 is CASSAGTSGANVLTF. CDR3 in DNA: TGTGCCAGCAGCGCCGGGACTTCTGGGGCCAACGTCCTGACTTTC.